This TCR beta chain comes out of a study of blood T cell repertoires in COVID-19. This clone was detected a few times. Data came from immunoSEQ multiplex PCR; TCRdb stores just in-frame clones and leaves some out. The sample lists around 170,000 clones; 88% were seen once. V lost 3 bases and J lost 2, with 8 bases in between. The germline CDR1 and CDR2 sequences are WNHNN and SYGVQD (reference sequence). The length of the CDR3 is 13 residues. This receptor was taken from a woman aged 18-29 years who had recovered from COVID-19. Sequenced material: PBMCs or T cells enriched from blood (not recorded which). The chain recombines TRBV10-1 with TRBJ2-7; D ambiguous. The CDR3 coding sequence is TGCGCCAGCAGTGATCGCGTCCCCTACGAGCAGTACTTC. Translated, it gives CASSDRVPYEQYF.